The 22 T cell receptor beta chains below were found in one sample sequenced in a study of cytomegalovirus exposure and HLA in healthy donors. Primers for the PCR totalled 60 Vbeta and 13 Jbeta. Generated by immunoSEQ multiplex PCR, the TCRdb table keeps only in-frame clones and is missing some. Across about 120,000 clones, the top ten clones capture around 3.9% of the sample. The sample taken for sequencing was PBMCs. These receptors all come from a young man in good health and CMV-seronegative.

The chain carries TRBV18 and TRBJ2-5, with D tentatively TRBD1 (5 bases). Trimming took 5 bases from V and 5 from J, leaving 12 bases between them. CDR3 length equals 13 residues. CDR1 and CDR2 (germline): KGHSH, LQKENI. The CDR3 region is CASSKDTWETQYF. The CDR3 DNA reads as TGTGCCAGCTCAAAGGACACGTGGGAGACCCAGTACTTC. The full variable domain, its missing parts supplied by reference TRBV18 and TRBJ2-5, is NAGVMQNPRHLVRRRGQEARLRCSPMKGHSHVYWYRQLPEEGLKFMVYLQKENIIDESGMPKERFSAEFPKEGPSILRIQQVVRGDSAAYFCASSKDTWETQYFGPGTRLLVL.

This CDR3 reads CASGALQETQYF. The CDR3 DNA is TGTGCCAGCGGGGCCCTTCAAGAGACCCAGTACTTC. The V and J genes are TRBV2 and TRBJ2-5; D perhaps matches TRBD1 (5 bases). The CDR3 sequence is 12 residues long. With 8 bases removed from V and 2 bases from J, the gap between germline ends came to 9 bases. Germline V gene data show CDR1 as SNHLY and CDR2 as FYNNEI.

The chain has TRBV15 and TRBJ2-1; D may be TRBD1 (5 bases). CDR1 and CDR2 from the germline V gene are LNHNV and YYDKDF (reference sequence). The CDR3 is made up of 18 amino acids. The V gene lost 0 bases and the J gene lost 3 bases, with 18 bases spanning the gap. CDR3 loop: CATSRDPPGPLYYNEQFF. CDR3 in DNA: TGTGCCACCAGCAGAGATCCCCCAGGGCCCCTTTACTACAATGAGCAGTTCTTC.

CDR3 protein: CASSLGSLNQPQHF. CDR3 coding DNA: TGTGCCAGCAGCTTAGGTTCACTAAATCAGCCCCAGCATTTT. The V gene is TRBV7-9, the J gene TRBJ1-5; no clear D. Trimming shortened V by 1 base and J by 4 bases, and 8 bases separated the two germline ends. This CDR3 region has 14 residues. Germline-derived CDR1 and CDR2 are SEHNR and FQNEAQ (reference sequence).

The rearrangement links TRBV9 to TRBJ2-7, with D possibly TRBD1 on 6 matching bases. CDR1 SGDLS and CDR2 YYNGEE come from the germline V gene. The CDR3 has 15 residues. V was trimmed by 0 bases and J by 3 bases, leaving 13 bases between them. CDR3 nucleotides: TGTGCCAGCAGCGTAGCGGACAGAGCCAGCTACGAGCAGTACTTC. Its translation: CASSVADRASYEQYF.

V gene TRBV2 combines with J gene TRBJ2-5, with 7 bases aligning to TRBD1. The V gene's germline CDR1 is SNHLY and CDR2 FYNNEI. The trim removed 1 base at V and 2 bases at J, leaving 1 base unmatched. This CDR3 is 14 amino acids long. The CDR3 sequence is CASSEEDRQETQYF. The CDR3, as DNA: TGTGCCAGCAGTGAAGAGGACAGGCAAGAGACCCAGTACTTC.

The rearrangement links TRBV5-4 to TRBJ2-7; TRBD2 agrees at 8 bases. CDR3 length: 12 amino acids. CDR1 and CDR2 from the germline V gene are SGHNT and YYREEE (reference sequence). The ends lost 4 bases at V and 7 bases at J; junction bases unmatched: 4. CDR3 residues: CASSTGGGEQYF. The CDR3, as DNA: TGTGCCAGCAGCACGGGGGGGGGAGAGCAGTACTTC. Full variable domain (missing parts from reference TRBV5-4 and TRBJ2-7): ETGVTQSPTHLIKTRGQQVTLRCSSQSGHNTVSWYQQALGQGPQFIFQYYREEENGRGNFPPRFSGLQFPNYSSELNVNALELDDSALYLCASSTGGGEQYFGPGTRLTVT.

V and J are TRBV11-2 and TRBJ2-5; no reliable D call. The assigned J gene may be wrong: the sequence end matches TRBJ2-7 better. Germline V gene sequence: CDR1 SGHAT, CDR2 FQNNGV. The CDR3 has 15 residues. The CDR3 coding sequence is TGTGCCAGCAGTCGGATCGACAAAAGCTCCTACGAGCAGTACTTC. Its protein is CASSRIDKSSYEQYF.

This sequence joins TRBV29-1 and TRBJ2-7, with 12 bases identical to TRBD2. Looked up from germline, CDR1 is SQVTM and CDR2 is ANQGSEA. J gave up 10 bases and V 7 bases, and 8 bases lay outside the gene matches. This CDR3 comprises 12 residues. CDR3 nucleotide sequence: TGCAGCGCTTCAGGACTAGCGGGATTTCAGTACTTC. It codes for CSASGLAGFQYF.

The V call is TRBV5-6, the J call TRBJ1-2, with D maybe TRBD1 (5 bases). Trimming pared 0 bases from V and 3 bases from J, leaving 15 bases between. CDR3 length: 16 amino acids. Germline-derived CDR1 and CDR2 are SGHDT and YYEEEE. The chain's CDR3 is CASSLGEARVYYGYTF. CDR3 nucleotide sequence: TGTGCCAGCAGCTTGGGGGAAGCCAGGGTGTACTATGGCTACACCTTC.

J is TRBJ1-1 and V is TRBV4-1, with 7 bases lining up with TRBD1. The ends lost 1 base at V and 3 bases at J; junction bases unmatched: 2. The CDR3 extends over 14 amino acids. Germline lookup yields CDR1 MGHRA and CDR2 YSYEKL. The CDR3 reads CASSQGTGDTEAFF. CDR3 DNA: TGCGCCAGCAGCCAAGGTACAGGGGACACTGAAGCTTTCTTT.

The V call is TRBV18, the J call TRBJ1-3; 7 positions agree with TRBD1. With 3 bases clipped from V and 0 bases from J, the junction kept 5 bases outside the gene matches. The CDR3 is 16 residues long. Germline V gives CDR1 KGHSH, CDR2 LQKENI. CDR3 DNA: TGTGCCAGCTCACCCGGGACAGCCTACTCTGGAAACACCATATATTTT. This translates into CASSPGTAYSGNTIYF.

The chain couples TRBV5-4 to TRBJ2-5; TRBD1 matches 10 bases. V lost 4 bases, J lost 5 bases, and 2 bases stayed unmatched. The germline V gene encodes CDR1 SGHNT and CDR2 YYREEE (reference sequence). The CDR3 sequence is 13 residues long. The CDR3 DNA follows: TGTGCCAGCAGCCGGGACAGGGGTGAGACCCAGTACTTC. Translation gives CASSRDRGETQYF.

The chain carries TRBV6-1 and TRBJ1-1, with D possibly matching TRBD1 (6 bases). This CDR3 is 13 amino acids long. The V end was cut by 6 bases, the J end by 4 bases, with 12 bases between. Germline loops: CDR1 MNHNS, CDR2 SASEGT. CDR3 sequence (DNA): TGTGCCAGCAGGACAGACAGGACCACTGAAGCTTTCTTT. This translates into CASRTDRTTEAFF.

As regards this clone: Compared with germline, one end of the junction differs, possibly owing to a read error. The sample holds other DNA sequences that translate to the same CDR3. The V and J genes are TRBV7-9 and TRBJ1-1, with a tentative D call TRBD1 (6 bases). The CDR3 loop spans 16 amino acids. Germline CDR1 is SEHNR and CDR2 is FQNEAQ (reference sequence). CDR3 loop: CASSLGGVKLNTEAFF. In DNA, the CDR3 is TGTGCCAGCAGTTTAGGGGGAGTTAAGTTGAACACTGAAGCTTTCTTT.

V gene TRBV19 combines with J gene TRBJ2-7; a weak D match, TRBD2 (5 bases). Trimming removed 5 bases from V and 3 bases from J, with 14 bases in between. Germline CDR1 is LNHDA and CDR2 is SQIVND (reference sequence). The CDR3 spans 14 residues. The chain's CDR3 is CASSVRAGDYEQYF. The CDR3 DNA follows: TGTGCCAGTAGTGTCCGGGCCGGGGACTACGAGCAGTACTTC.

The chain is built from TRBV7-2 and TRBJ1-5; TRBD1 aligns across 9 bases. Looked up from germline, CDR1 is SGHTA and CDR2 is FQGNSA. This CDR3 region has 15 residues. V lost 6 bases to trimming and J lost 1 base; unmatched junction nucleotides: 4. The CDR3 is CASSLQGASNQPQHF. CDR3 nucleotides: TGTGCCAGCAGTTTACAGGGGGCAAGCAATCAGCCCCAGCATTTT.

DNA of the CDR3: TGTGCCAGCAGGACTAGCGGGAGCATTAATGAGCAGTTCTTC. It is translated as CASRTSGSINEQFF. This sequence joins TRBV27 and TRBJ2-1; 12 nucleotides line up with TRBD2. The junction had 4 bases not matched to a gene; V was cut back by 6 bases and J by 7 bases. The CDR3 sequence is 14 residues long. Germline V gene sequence: CDR1 MNHEY, CDR2 SMNVEV (reference sequence).

The CDR3 DNA reads as TGTGCCAGCAGACTAGCGGGAGGGCTGGATACGCAGTATTTT. It yields the protein CASRLAGGLDTQYF. The gene calls are TRBV28 and TRBJ2-3, with TRBD2 matching 13 bases. Per germline, CDR1 MDHEN and CDR2 SYDVKM. Losses at the gene ends were 6 bases for V and 6 bases for J; bases not matched to a gene: 3. CDR3 length equals 14 residues.

The chain links TRBV29-1 to TRBJ1-2, with a possible D match to TRBD1 (6 bases). The CDR3 length is 10 residues. Germline-derived CDR1 and CDR2 are SQVTM and ANQGSEA. V was cut by 4 bases and J by 6 bases, with 6 bases left in between. The CDR3: CSVAGDGYTF. The CDR3 bases are TGCAGCGTTGCAGGGGATGGCTACACCTTC.

This chain connects TRBV27 to TRBJ1-2; the match to TRBD1 covers 9 bases. Trimming at V came to 5 bases and at J to 2 bases, leaving 3 bases not matched to a gene. Germline V CDR1 and CDR2: MNHEY, SMNVEV (reference sequence). This CDR3 contains 14 residues. CDR3 DNA sequence: TGTGCCAGCAGTCCCGGGACAGGGAACTATGGCTACACCTTC. As protein: CASSPGTGNYGYTF.

The gene calls are TRBV15 and TRBJ1-2; D not resolved. This CDR3 contains 12 residues. The V end lost 0 bases, the J end lost 7 bases, and 6 bases lay between the germline ends. Looked up from germline, CDR1 is LNHNV and CDR2 is YYDKDF (reference sequence). As DNA, the CDR3 is TGTGCCACCAGCAGAGATCTTCTTGGCTACACCTTC. It is translated as CATSRDLLGYTF.